This TCR beta chain came from a study of radiotherapy plus CTLA-4 blockade in lung cancer. On the study more broadly: Disease control was present in roughly 29% of patients, and objective responses in roughly 17%. Study-wide points: In blood, after radiotherapy plus ipilimumab, tumor-derived TCR clones expanded. The best prediction of response reportedly came from early blood T cell clone dynamics, with interferon-beta.

In regard to this clone: Its antigen remains unidentified.

Sequenced by immunoSEQ multiplex PCR; TCRdb stores in-frame clones only, minus some. This table holds roughly 110,000 clones, over 65% found once. Sequences were derived from peripheral blood, sampled from a patient treated with radiotherapy plus ipilimumab. This clonotype was sampled from a human donor with non-small cell lung cancer that progressed on radiotherapy plus ipilimumab. Some clones in this sample may be carry-over from other donors' samples.

This CDR3 is CASSGRDRDSPLHF. The CDR3 DNA follows: TGTGCCAGCAGCGGACGGGACAGGGATTCACCCCTCCACTTT. The chain joins TRBV9 to TRBJ1-6; 9 nucleotides align to TRBD1. CDR1 SGDLS and CDR2 YYNGEE come from the germline V gene. V trimming: 3 bases; J trimming: 8 bases; junction bases outside the gene matches: 3. This CDR3 has 14 amino acids.